Listed below are T cell receptor beta chains from one sample, sequenced in a study of cytomegalovirus exposure and HLA in healthy donors. Here immunoSEQ multiplex PCR was the method, and the copy in TCRdb shows in-frame clones only, minus some. The sample contains some 130,000 clones, roughly 70% of which appear only once. The specimen was PBMCs. The origin of the receptors is a man in his forties in good health and CMV-seronegative. Each CDR3 is given with its conserved first and last residue. The order of the fields is J gene, clone size, V gene, CDR3 protein. Size is stated for part of the rows, as once, few or many counts, or as a class when the clone is expanded.

TRBJ2-3 NA TRBV4-3 CASSQDHFGLAGSTDTQYF
TRBJ2-5 NA TRBV11-2 CASSTGRARQETQYF
TRBJ2-7 NA TRBV7-2 CASSLKYPVEQYF
TRBJ2-7 NA TRBV6-1 CASDAGDHEQYF
TRBJ2-5 NA TRBV6-1 CANGPGVDKTQYF
TRBJ2-2 once TRBV7-9 CASSLKTGDTGELFF
TRBJ1-6 NA TRBV5-4 CASSPTGGSPLHF
TRBJ2-7 NA TRBV6-1 CASSEAPGGSYEQYF
TRBJ1-3 NA TRBV30 CAYVRGRTISGNTIYF
TRBJ1-3 few TRBV30 CAWSLLDRDGNTIYF
TRBJ1-1 NA TRBV7-9 CASSFGDLGVAFF
TRBJ2-5 NA TRBV5-1 CASMRDEETQYF
TRBJ2-3 few TRBV15 CATSATTGSTDTQYF
TRBJ1-2 NA TRBV9 CASSPQGDYGYTF
TRBJ2-7 NA TRBV30 CAWRVLGQQYF
TRBJ2-2 few TRBV29-1 CSVSRVAGELFF
TRBJ2-2 NA TRBV9 CASSVVVTGELFF
TRBJ2-7 NA TRBV7-9 CASSFLGTGGSYEQYF
TRBJ2-7 NA TRBV5-1 CASSWSGGPGEQYF
TRBJ2-7 once TRBV7-2 CASSSRDWNVGEQYF
TRBJ2-3 NA TRBV28 CASSPWTDRTDTQYF
TRBJ2-3 NA TRBV4-3 CASSQDIAEYTDTQYF